This T cell receptor beta chain was sequenced during a study of T cell responses to AZD1222 COVID-19 vaccine. Points from the study as a whole: Spike was spanned by vaccine-associated CD4 TCRs, with dominance at 160-218 and 743-854. It was only after the peak T cell response that any repertoires were sampled.

Trimming removed 10 bases at V and 0 bases at J, with 25 bases between. There are 17 residues in the CDR3. Measured with immunoSEQ multiplex PCR; TCRdb has only the in-frame clones, and not every one. The sample lists under 250,000 clones; roughly 91% were seen once. Comment on this clone: Antigen unknown.

The sample here was peripheral blood, taken on day 0 of MenACWY control vaccination. V gene TRBV5-3 combines with J gene TRBJ1-1; D ambiguous. TRBV5-3 is assigned to the ORF class and has an uncertain function. The sequence was obtained from an adult in good health. The CDR3 loop reads CAPRVSAMVLMNTEAFF. Here the CDR3 DNA reads TGTGCCCCACGGGTCAGCGCCATGGTCCTAATGAACACTGAAGCTTTCTTT.